The rows below give T cell receptor beta chains drawn from one sample of a study of blood T cell repertoires in COVID-19. The repertoire was sequenced with immunoSEQ multiplex PCR; TCRdb's copy has only in-frame clones and lacks some. The data contain about 130,000 clones, 70% to 80% of them singletons. The sample comprised peripheral blood. The source is a woman aged 70-85 years with COVID-19, enrolled during active disease. Both conserved end residues are part of each CDR3. D genes are given only for firm matches. A clone size is listed for some rows: how often the clone was seen (once, few, many), or a class if it is expanded.

J,D,V,size,DNA,CDR3
TRBJ2-5,.,TRBV7-2,.,TGTGCCAGCAGCTTAGTCAAGGTCGGGGGAGAGACCCAGTACTTC,CASSLVKVGGETQYF
TRBJ1-2,TRBD1,TRBV4-1,.,TGCGCCAGCAGCCCCCGGGAAGCAGGGGGTGAAGGCTACACCTTC,CASSPREAGGEGYTF
TRBJ2-2,TRBD2,TRBV4-2,.,TGTGCCAGCGGGGTAGCGGGGACGAACACCGGGGAGCTGTTTTTT,CASGVAGTNTGELFF
TRBJ2-3,.,TRBV7-2,.,TGTGCCAGCAGCCCCGGGGTGGATACGCAGTATTTT,CASSPGVDTQYF
TRBJ1-2,TRBD1,TRBV30,.,TGTGCCTGGAGTGCCGACAGGGGGGGCTATGGCTACACCTTC,CAWSADRGGYGYTF
TRBJ2-5,TRBD2,TRBV4-2,.,TGTGCCAGCAGCCAAGATGGGGCTAGCGGGTACCAAGAGACCCAGTACTTC,CASSQDGASGYQETQYF
TRBJ2-5,.,TRBV27,.,TGTGCCAGCAGTTTATTCTGGCCTGGAGAGACCCAGTACTTC,CASSLFWPGETQYF
TRBJ2-3,.,TRBV7-2,once,TGTGCCAGCCAAAGGGGTCCGGGTGGAGATACGCAGTATTTT,CASQRGPGGDTQYF
TRBJ1-1,TRBD1,TRBV28,.,TGTGCCAGCAGTTCCCCCGGGGACAGGGGGAACACTGAAGCTTTCTTT,CASSSPGDRGNTEAFF
TRBJ1-6,.,TRBV9,.,TGTGCCAGCAGCCACAGGGACTCACCCCTCCACTTT,CASSHRDSPLHF
TRBJ1-4,.,TRBV14,.,TGTGCCAGCAGCAGACAGGTTAATGAAAAACTGTTTTTT,CASSRQVNEKLFF
TRBJ2-7,.,TRBV7-3,.,TGTGCCAGCAGCCACGACAGGTACTCCTACGAGCAGTACTTC,CASSHDRYSYEQYF
TRBJ2-7,TRBD1,TRBV29-1,.,TGCAGCGTCCTATCGACAGGGCAGGACGAGCAGTACTTC,CSVLSTGQDEQYF
TRBJ1-5,TRBD1,TRBV20-1,.,TGCAGTGCTAGTGGGGACAGTTCGCAGCCCCAGCATTTT,CSASGDSSQPQHF
TRBJ2-1,.,TRBV4-2,.,TGTGCCAGCAGCCGCTCGTCTGGGGGGGCCGCCTACAATGAGCAGTTCTTC,CASSRSSGGAAYNEQFF
TRBJ1-4,TRBD1,TRBV5-5,.,TGTGCCAGCAGCCCCCCGACAGGGGCCGGAACTAATGAAAAACTGTTTTTT,CASSPPTGAGTNEKLFF
TRBJ1-1,.,TRBV6-5,.,TGTGCCAGCAATAAGCGGACAGCCGTTAACACTGAAGCTTTCTTT,CASNKRTAVNTEAFF